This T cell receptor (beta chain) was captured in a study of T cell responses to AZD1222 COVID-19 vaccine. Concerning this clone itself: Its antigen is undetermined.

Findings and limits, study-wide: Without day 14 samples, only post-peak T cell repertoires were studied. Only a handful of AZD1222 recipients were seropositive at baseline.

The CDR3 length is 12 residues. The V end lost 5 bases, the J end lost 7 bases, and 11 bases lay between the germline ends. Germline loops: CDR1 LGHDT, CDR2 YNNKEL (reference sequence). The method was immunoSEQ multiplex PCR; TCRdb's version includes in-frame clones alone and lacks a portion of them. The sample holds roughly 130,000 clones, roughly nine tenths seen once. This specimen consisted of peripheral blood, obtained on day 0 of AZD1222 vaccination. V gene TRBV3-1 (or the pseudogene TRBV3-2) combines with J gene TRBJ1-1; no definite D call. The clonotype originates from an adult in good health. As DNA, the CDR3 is TGTGCCAGCAGCACCACGGGCATTGAAGCTTTCTTT. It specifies CASSTTGIEAFF.